The T cell receptor beta chain described here comes from a study of cytomegalovirus exposure and HLA in healthy donors. PCR primers comprised 60 Vbeta and 13 Jbeta primers. The table came from immunoSEQ multiplex PCR; TCRdb's copy has only in-frame clones and leaves some out. The sample records 110,000 to 150,000 clones, around 75% being singletons. Overall study results and limits: In a later analysis, at a false discovery rate of 0.05, under 20,000 TCR beta sequences were associated with HLA alleles. As a later analysis showed, several of the most significant clusters appeared to be linked to common viral pathogens. According to the study, roughly 160 TCR beta chains were cytomegalovirus-associated.

Germline CDR1 SGHTS, CDR2 YDEGEE. The CDR3 length is 16 residues. This clone was detected once. What it binds is not known. The junction does not match germline at one end; this may be a read error. The sample comprised PBMCs. The chain is built from TRBV5-8 and TRBJ1-4, with D uncertain. The source is a man between 60 and 75 years old in good health and CMV-seronegative. The CDR3 nucleotides are TGTGCCAGCAGCCCACCGGTTGAGACCGGGGATGAAAAACTGGTTTTT. Protein product: CASSPPVETGDEKLVF.